This TCR beta chain was captured in a study of T cell responses to AZD1222 COVID-19 vaccine. Regarding the study as a whole: Baseline seropositivity occurred in only a handful of AZD1222 recipients.

Turning to this clone: Its matching antigen is unknown.

Assay: immunoSEQ multiplex PCR; the TCRdb copy retains only in-frame clones and omits some. The sample carries under 200,000 clones, more than 80% recorded once. The TCR comes from an adult in good health. The sequencing here drew on peripheral blood, taken on day 0 of AZD1222 vaccination.

Here the CDR3 DNA reads TGCGCCAGCAGCCCTACAGGAGGCACTGAAGCTTTCTTT. This codes for CASSPTGGTEAFF. The V gene is TRBV4-1, the J gene TRBJ1-1, with D tentatively TRBD1 (5 bases). Germline V lookup: CDR1 MGHRA, CDR2 YSYEKL. This CDR3 contains 13 residues. Trimming removed 4 bases from V and 4 bases from J, with 10 bases in between.